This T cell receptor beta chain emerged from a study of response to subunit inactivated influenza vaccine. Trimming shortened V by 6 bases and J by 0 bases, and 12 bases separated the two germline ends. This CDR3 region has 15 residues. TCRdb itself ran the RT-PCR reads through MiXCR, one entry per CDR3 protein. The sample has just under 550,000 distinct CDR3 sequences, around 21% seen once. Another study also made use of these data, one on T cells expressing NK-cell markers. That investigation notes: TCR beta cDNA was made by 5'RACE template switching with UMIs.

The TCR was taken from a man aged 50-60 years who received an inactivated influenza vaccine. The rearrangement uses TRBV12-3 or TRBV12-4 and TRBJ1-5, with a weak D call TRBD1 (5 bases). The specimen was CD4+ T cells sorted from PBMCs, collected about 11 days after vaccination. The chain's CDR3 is CASSLGDPSNQPQHF. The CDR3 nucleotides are TGTGCCAGCAGCCTTGGGGACCCTAGCAATCAGCCCCAGCATTTT.